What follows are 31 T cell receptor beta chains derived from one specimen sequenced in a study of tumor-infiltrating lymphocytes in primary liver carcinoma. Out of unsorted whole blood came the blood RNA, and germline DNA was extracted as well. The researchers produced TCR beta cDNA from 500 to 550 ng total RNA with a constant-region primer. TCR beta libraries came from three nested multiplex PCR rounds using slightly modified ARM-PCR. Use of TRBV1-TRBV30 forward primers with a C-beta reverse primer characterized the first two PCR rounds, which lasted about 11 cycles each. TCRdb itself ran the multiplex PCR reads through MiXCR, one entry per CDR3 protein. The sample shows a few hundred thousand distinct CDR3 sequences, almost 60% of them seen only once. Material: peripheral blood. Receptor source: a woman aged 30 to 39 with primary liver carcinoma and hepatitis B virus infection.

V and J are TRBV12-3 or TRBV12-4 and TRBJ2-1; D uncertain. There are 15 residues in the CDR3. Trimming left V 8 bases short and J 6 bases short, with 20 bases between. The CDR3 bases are TGTGCCAGCGGTCGTTGGGGAACAGTAGCCAATGAGCAGTTCTTC. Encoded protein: CASGRWGTVANEQFF.

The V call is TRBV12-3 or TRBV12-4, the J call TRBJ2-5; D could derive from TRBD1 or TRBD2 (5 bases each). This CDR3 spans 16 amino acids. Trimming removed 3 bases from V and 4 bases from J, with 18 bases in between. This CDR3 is CASSFGDPPRRETQYF. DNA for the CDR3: TGTGCCAGCAGTTTTGGGGACCCGCCACGAAGAGAGACCCAGTACTTC.

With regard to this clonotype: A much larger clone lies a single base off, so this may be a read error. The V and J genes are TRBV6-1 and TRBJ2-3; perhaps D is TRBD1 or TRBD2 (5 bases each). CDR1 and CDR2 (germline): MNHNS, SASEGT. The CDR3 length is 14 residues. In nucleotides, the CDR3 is TGTGCCAGCAGAATAGAGGGTCCCACAGGTACGCAGTATTTT. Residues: CASRIEGPTGTQYF.

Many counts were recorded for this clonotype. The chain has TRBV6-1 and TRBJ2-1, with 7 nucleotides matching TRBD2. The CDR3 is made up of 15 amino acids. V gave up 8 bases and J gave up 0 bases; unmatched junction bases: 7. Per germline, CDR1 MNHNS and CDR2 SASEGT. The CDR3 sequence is CASVGGTTSYNEQFF. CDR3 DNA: TGTGCCAGCGTAGGCGGGACTACCTCCTACAATGAGCAGTTCTTC.

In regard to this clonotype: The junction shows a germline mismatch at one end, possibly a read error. This CDR3 reads CVSSLSRRLTGELFF. In nucleotides, the CDR3 is TGTGTCAGCAGCTTGTCCCGTAGACTCACCGGGGAGCTGTTTTTT. The V and J genes are TRBV11-2 and TRBJ2-2; D is ambiguous. CDR1 is SGHAT and CDR2 is FQNNGV in the germline V gene. The CDR3 runs 15 residues.

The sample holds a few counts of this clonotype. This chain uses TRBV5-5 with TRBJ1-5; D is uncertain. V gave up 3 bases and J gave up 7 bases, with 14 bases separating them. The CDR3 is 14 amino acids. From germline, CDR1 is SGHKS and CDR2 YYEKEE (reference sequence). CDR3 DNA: TGTGCCAGCAGCTCGCTGCCGGGAGACCAGCCCCAGCATTTT. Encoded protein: CASSSLPGDQPQHF. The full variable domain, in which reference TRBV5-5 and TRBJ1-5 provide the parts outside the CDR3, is DAGVTQSPTHLIKTRGQQVTLRCSPISGHKSVSWYQQVLGQGPQFIFQYYEKEERGRGNFPDRFSARQFPNYSSELNVNALLLGDSALYLCASSSLPGDQPQHFGDGTRLSIL.

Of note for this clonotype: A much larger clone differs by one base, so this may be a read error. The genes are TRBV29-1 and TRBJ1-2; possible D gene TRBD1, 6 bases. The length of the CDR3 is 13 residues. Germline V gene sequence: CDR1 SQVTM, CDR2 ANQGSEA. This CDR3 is CSVEDSTGFGYNF. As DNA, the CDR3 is TGCAGCGTTGAAGATAGCACAGGGTTTGGCTACAACTTC.

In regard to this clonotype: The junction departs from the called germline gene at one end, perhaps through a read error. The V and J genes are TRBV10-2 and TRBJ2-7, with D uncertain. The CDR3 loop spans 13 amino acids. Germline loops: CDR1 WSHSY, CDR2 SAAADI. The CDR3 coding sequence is TGCGCCGGCAGTGAGTATGGCTCCCCAGACGCGTACTTC. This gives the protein CAGSEYGSPDAYF.

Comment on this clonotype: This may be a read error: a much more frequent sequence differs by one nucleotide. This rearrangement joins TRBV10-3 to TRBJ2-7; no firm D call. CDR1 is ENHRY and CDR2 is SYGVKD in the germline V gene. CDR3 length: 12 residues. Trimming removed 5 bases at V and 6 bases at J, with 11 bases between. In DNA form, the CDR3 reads TGTGCCATCAGTCGTACATGGGGCGAGCAGTACTTC. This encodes CAISRTWGEQYF.

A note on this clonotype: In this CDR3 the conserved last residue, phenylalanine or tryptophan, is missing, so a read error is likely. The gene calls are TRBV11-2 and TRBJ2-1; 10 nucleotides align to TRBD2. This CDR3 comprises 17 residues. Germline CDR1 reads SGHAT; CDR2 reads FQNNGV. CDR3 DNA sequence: TGTGCCAACAGCTTAGATGGTTTGGCTAGCGGGAGTTATGAGCAGTTCTCC. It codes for CANSLDGLASGSYEQFS.

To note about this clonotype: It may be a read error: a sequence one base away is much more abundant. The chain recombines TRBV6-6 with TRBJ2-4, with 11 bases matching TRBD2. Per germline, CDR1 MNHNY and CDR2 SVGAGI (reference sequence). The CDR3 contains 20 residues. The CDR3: CSSSYLVTSGSLGPKNIQYF. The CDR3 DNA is TGTTCCAGCAGTTATTTGGTAACTAGCGGGAGCCTCGGACCCAAAAACATTCAGTACTTC.

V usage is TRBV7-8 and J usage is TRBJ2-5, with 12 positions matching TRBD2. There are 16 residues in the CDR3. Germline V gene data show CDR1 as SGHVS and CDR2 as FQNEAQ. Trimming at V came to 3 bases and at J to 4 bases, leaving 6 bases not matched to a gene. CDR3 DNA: TGTGCCAGCAGCTTTTCTAGCGGGAGGGCCGGAGAGACCCAGTACTTC. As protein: CASSFSSGRAGETQYF.

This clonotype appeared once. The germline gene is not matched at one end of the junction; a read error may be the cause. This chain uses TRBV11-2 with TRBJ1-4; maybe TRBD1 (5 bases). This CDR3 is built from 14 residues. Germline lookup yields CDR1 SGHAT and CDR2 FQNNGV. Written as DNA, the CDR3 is TGTGCAAGCAACTTGGGGACGAGGACGGGAGGATTGTTTTTT. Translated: CASNLGTRTGGLFF.

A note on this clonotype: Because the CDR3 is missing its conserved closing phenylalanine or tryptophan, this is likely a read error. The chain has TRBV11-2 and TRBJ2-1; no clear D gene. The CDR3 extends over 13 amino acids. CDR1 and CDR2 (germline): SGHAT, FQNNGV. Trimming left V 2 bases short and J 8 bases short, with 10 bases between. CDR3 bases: TGTGCCAGCAGCTTAAGCTTTCGCGATGAGCAGTTCCTC. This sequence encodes CASSLSFRDEQFL.

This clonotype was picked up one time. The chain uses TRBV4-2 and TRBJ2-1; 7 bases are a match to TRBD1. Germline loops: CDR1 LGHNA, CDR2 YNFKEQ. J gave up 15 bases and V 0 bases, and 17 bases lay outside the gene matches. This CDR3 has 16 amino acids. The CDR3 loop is CASSQDRQGSYNEPFF. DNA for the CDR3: TGTGCCAGCAGCCAAGATCGACAGGGCTCCTACAATGAACCGTTCTTC.

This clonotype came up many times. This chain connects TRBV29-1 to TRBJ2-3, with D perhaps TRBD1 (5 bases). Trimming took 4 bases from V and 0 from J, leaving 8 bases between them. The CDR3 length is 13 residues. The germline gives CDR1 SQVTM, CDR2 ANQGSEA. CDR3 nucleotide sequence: TGCAGCGTTGGACAGTCTAGCACAGATACGCAGTATTTT. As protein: CSVGQSSTDTQYF.

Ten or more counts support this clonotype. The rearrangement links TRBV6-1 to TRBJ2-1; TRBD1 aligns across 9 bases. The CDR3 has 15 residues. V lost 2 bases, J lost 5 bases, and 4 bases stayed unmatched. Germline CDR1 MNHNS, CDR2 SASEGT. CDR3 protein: CASSEPGQGHNEQFF. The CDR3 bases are TGTGCCAGCAGTGAACCGGGACAGGGTCACAATGAGCAGTTCTTC.

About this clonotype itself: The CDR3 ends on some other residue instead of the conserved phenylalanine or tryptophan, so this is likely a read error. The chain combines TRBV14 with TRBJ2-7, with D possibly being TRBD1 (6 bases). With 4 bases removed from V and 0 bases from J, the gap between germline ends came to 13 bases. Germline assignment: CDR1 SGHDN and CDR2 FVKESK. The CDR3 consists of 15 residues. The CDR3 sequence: CASSRIGQLSYEQYS. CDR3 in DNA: TGTGCCAGCAGCCGGATAGGACAGCTCTCCTACGAGCAGTACTCC.

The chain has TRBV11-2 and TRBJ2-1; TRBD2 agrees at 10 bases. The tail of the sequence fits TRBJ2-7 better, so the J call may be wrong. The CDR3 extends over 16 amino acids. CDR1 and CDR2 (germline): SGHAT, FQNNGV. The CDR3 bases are TGTGCCAGCAGCTCTGCGGGACTAGCGACTTACAATGAGCAGTACTTC. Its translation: CASSSAGLATYNEQYF.

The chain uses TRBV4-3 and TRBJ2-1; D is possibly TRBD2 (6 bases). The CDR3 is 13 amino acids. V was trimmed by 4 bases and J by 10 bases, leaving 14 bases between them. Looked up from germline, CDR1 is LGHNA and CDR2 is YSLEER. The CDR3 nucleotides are TGCGCCAGCAGCCCTCGACTAGTGCAAGAGCAGTTCTTC. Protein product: CASSPRLVQEQFF.

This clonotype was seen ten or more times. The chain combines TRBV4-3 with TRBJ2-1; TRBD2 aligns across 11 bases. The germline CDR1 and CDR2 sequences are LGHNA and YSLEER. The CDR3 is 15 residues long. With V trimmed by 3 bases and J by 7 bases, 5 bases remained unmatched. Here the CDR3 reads CASSHAGTSGNEQFF. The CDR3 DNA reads TGCGCCAGCAGCCACGCCGGGACTAGCGGTAATGAGCAGTTCTTC.

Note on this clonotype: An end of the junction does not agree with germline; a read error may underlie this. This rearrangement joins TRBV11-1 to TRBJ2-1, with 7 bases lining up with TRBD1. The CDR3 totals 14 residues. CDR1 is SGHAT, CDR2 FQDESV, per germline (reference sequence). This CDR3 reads CTSRLSPRGNEQFF. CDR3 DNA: TGTACCAGCAGATTGAGCCCCAGGGGGAATGAGCAGTTCTTC.

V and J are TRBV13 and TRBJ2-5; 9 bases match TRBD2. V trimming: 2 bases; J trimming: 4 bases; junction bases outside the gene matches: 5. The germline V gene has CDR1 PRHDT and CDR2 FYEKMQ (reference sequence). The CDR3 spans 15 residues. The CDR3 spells CASSLSGLARETQYF. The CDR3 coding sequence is TGTGCCAGCAGCTTATCGGGACTAGCCAGAGAGACCCAGTACTTC.

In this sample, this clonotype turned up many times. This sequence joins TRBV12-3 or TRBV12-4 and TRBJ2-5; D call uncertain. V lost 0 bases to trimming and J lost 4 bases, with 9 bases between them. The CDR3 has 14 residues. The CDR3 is CASSLAGLGETQYF. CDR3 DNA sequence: TGTGCCAGCAGTTTAGCGGGGTTGGGAGAGACCCAGTACTTC.

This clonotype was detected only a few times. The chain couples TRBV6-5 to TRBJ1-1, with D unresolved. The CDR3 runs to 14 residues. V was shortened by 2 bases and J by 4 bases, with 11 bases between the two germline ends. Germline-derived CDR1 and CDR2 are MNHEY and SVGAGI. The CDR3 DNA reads TGTGCCAGCAGTTACGATACCTCGCGCACTGAAGCTTTCTTT. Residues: CASSYDTSRTEAFF.

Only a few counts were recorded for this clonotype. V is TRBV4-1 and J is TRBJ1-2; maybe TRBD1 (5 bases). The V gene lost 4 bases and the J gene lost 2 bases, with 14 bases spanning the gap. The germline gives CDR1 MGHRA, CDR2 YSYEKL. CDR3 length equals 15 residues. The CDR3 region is CASSRGLPGNYGYTF. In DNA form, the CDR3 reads TGCGCCAGCAGCCGAGGCTTGCCAGGGAACTATGGCTACACCTTC.

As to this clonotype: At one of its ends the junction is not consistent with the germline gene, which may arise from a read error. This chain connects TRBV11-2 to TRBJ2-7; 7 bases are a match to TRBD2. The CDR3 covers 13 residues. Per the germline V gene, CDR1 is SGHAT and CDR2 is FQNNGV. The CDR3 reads CTSSFRGDYDQYF. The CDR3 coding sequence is TGTACCAGCAGCTTCCGCGGGGACTACGATCAGTACTTC.

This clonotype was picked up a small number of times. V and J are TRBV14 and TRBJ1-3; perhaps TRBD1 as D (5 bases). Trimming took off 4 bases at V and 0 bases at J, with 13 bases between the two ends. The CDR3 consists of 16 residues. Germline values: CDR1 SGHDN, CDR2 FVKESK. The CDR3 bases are TGTGCCAGCAGCCCAACAGGACGGTACTCTGGAAACACCATATATTTT. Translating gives CASSPTGRYSGNTIYF.

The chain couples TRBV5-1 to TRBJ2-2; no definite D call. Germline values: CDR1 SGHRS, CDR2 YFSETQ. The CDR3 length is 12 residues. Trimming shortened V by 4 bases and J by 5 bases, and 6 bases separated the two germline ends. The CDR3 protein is CASSTGTGELFF. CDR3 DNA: TGCGCCAGCAGCACCGGGACCGGGGAGCTGTTTTTT.

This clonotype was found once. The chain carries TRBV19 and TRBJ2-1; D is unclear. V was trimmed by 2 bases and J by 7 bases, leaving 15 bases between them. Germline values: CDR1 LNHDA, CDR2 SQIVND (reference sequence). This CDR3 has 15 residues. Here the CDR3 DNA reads TGTGCCAGTAGTATATTGAGACCTCCGAAAAATGAGCAGTTCTTC. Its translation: CASSILRPPKNEQFF.

The CDR3 DNA follows: TGTGCCAGCAGTCTCAGAGCGGGAGGGCCCGCAGATACGCAGTATTTT. Its protein is CASSLRAGGPADTQYF. The chain employs TRBV12-3 or TRBV12-4 and TRBJ2-3, with TRBD2 matching over 10 bases. The CDR3 is 16 amino acids. The V segment lost 5 bases and the J segment 4 bases; nucleotides outside the gene matches: 9.